These T cell receptor beta chains were read from a single sample in a study of blood T cell repertoires in COVID-19. Profiled with immunoSEQ multiplex PCR; TCRdb holds only in-frame clones, not every one. The sample has around 140,000 clones, 84% seen once. Sequencing was done on a sample of peripheral blood. The receptors originated from a woman in her fifties or sixties with acute or convalescent COVID-19. The CDR3 runs from the conserved cysteine through the conserved F or W. D genes are given only for firm matches.

v_call	d_call	j_call	cdr3_aa
TRBV19	.	TRBJ2-7	CASSLTSRGEQYF
TRBV5-4	.	TRBJ2-1	CASSLLPDSSYNEQFF
TRBV24-1	.	TRBJ2-1	CATSDIGGSSYNEQFF
TRBV15	.	TRBJ1-1	CATSRQGVNTEAFF
TRBV15	TRBD1	TRBJ1-2	CATSRVPGQGYYGYTF
TRBV3-1/TRBV3-2	TRBD2	TRBJ2-1	CASSQVIRTSGRNEQFF
TRBV11-2	.	TRBJ2-5	CASSPAALQETQYF
TRBV9	TRBD2	TRBJ2-2	CASSVAPGGGSGELFF
TRBV28	.	TRBJ2-7	CASSLSTSPEQYF
TRBV5-1	TRBD1	TRBJ2-7	CASSFGTGDPSSYEQYF
TRBV19	TRBD1	TRBJ2-1	CASTIDGDRGSNEQFF